This T cell receptor beta chain was captured in a study of blood T cell repertoires in COVID-19. At the level of the study: COVID-19 samples from acute and convalescent phases originated in the United States, Italy and Spain. T cells, B-cell-depleted T cells, or PBMCs supplied cDNA or gDNA.

In its sample, this clone was seen once. Seattle participants joined during active infection and were tracked over time. Source study methods: The authors estimated nucleated cell counts from reference gene primer amplification. Clones were read by immunoSEQ multiplex PCR, and TCRdb kept only the in-frame ones, dropping some. V, J and clone size are those of that table, while D and trimming were read from the DNA. This table holds 390,000 or so clones, 80% to 90% found once. The clonotype was recovered from a woman aged 30 to 39 with COVID-19, enrolled during active disease. The material sequenced was peripheral blood.

This chain's CDR3 is CASSLLVTGRPDTQYF. CDR3 bases: TGTGCCAGCAGTTTACTCGTGACAGGGAGGCCAGATACGCAGTATTTT. V gene TRBV27 combines with J gene TRBJ2-3; the D gene is possibly TRBD1 (7 bases). Per the germline V gene, CDR1 is MNHEY and CDR2 is SMNVEV (reference sequence). Trimming removed 2 bases at V and 4 bases at J, with 16 bases between. This CDR3 spans 16 amino acids.